These T cell receptor beta chains were read from a single sample in a study of technical replicates of blood from several donors. Sequenced by immunoSEQ multiplex PCR; TCRdb stores in-frame clones only, minus some. This sample has tens of thousands of clones, with nearly 96% found just once. The sample comprised T cells isolated from PBMCs. These receptor sequences come from a human donor in good health. Both conserved end residues are part of each CDR3. The D gene is left open where the match is weak.

d_call,v_call,j_call,cdr3_aa,cdr3_nt
TRBD2,TRBV30,TRBJ2-3,CAWIPQTSRSTDTQYF,TGTGCCTGGATCCCCCAGACTAGCCGTAGCACAGATACGCAGTATTTT
TRBD1,TRBV5-6,TRBJ1-2,CASTGGTGKDYGYTF,TGTGCCAGCACAGGAGGGACAGGGAAGGACTATGGCTACACCTTC
.,TRBV6-6,TRBJ1-2,CASSESRDYSGYTF,TGTGCCAGCAGTGAGAGCAGGGATTACTCTGGCTACACCTTC
TRBD2,TRBV2,TRBJ2-3,CASRELAGVTDTQYF,TGTGCCAGCAGAGAACTAGCGGGAGTAACAGATACGCAGTATTTT
TRBD1,TRBV9,TRBJ1-1,CASSDGRDRGFSTEAFF,TGTGCCAGCAGCGACGGGAGGGACAGGGGGTTCAGCACTGAAGCTTTCTTT
TRBD1,TRBV18,TRBJ1-5,CASSPGTGNQPQHF,TGTGCCAGCTCACCCGGGACAGGGAATCAGCCCCAGCATTTT
.,TRBV11-2,TRBJ2-1,CASSLEAGPKNEQFF,TGTGCCAGCAGCTTAGAGGCGGGACCTAAAAATGAGCAGTTCTTC
.,TRBV6-1,TRBJ2-2,CASNVHRDTGELFF,TGTGCCAGCAACGTTCACAGGGACACCGGGGAGCTGTTTTTT
.,TRBV6-6,TRBJ2-7,CASMFGFNYEQYF,TGTGCCAGCATGTTCGGGTTTAACTACGAGCAGTACTTC
.,TRBV29-1,TRBJ1-2,CSVDSGLYGYTF,TGCAGCGTTGACTCGGGATTATATGGCTACACCTTC